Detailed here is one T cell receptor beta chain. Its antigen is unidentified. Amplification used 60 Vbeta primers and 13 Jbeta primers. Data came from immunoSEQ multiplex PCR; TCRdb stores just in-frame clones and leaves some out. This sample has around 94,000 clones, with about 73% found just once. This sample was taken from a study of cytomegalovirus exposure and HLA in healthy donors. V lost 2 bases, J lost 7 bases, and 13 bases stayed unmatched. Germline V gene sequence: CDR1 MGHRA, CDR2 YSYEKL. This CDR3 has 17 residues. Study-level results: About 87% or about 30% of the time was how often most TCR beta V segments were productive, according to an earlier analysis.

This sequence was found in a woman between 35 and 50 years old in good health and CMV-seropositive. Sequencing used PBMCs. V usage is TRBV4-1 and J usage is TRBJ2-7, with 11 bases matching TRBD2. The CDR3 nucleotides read TGCGCCAGCAGCCAACGTGTTGTAGCGGGAGGGCCTAGAGAGCAGTACTTC. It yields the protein CASSQRVVAGGPREQYF.